Following are 6 T cell receptor beta chains from one sample sequenced in a study of shared clonotypes between healthy human individuals. The assay was immunoSEQ multiplex PCR, and TCRdb's table has in-frame clones only and misses some. Of about 2.3 million clones in the sample, just over 90% were seen once. Sequencing was done on a sample of naive CD4+ T cells from PBMCs. Subset indicated: CD45RA+ positively selected. All receptors come from a man aged 18 to 29 in good health. Some clones in this sample may be carry-over from other donors' samples.

The rearrangement uses TRBV15 and TRBJ2-2, with D uncertain. This CDR3 has 12 residues. Germline-derived CDR1 and CDR2 are LNHNV and YYDKDF (reference sequence). The V end lost 0 bases, the J end lost 8 bases, and 4 bases lay between the germline ends. CDR3 sequence reads: CATSRDYGELFF. CDR3 nucleotide sequence: TGTGCCACCAGCAGAGATTATGGGGAGCTGTTTTTT.

The V call is TRBV6-1, the J call TRBJ2-3, with D tentatively TRBD2 (5 bases). Germline V CDR1 and CDR2: MNHNS, SASEGT. The germline V and J ends were trimmed by 7 bases and 3 bases, with 14 bases remaining between them. CDR3 size: 14 residues. The CDR3 protein is CASTGAGVTDTQYF. The DNA of the CDR3 is TGTGCCAGCACGGGCGCGGGCGTGACAGATACGCAGTATTTT.

The rearrangement links TRBV5-4 to TRBJ1-2; 8 nucleotides agree with TRBD1. Germline loops: CDR1 SGHNT, CDR2 YYREEE (reference sequence). V was pared by 0 bases and J by 8 bases, with 6 bases of the junction left unmatched. This CDR3 region has 14 residues. The CDR3 DNA reads TGTGCCAGCAGCTTGGTGACAGGGGTGCGAGGCTACACCTTC. It codes for CASSLVTGVRGYTF.

The chain couples TRBV11-2 to TRBJ2-1; D unclear. This CDR3 is 17 amino acids long. CDR1 and CDR2 from the germline V gene are SGHAT and FQNNGV. With 2 bases removed from V and 3 bases from J, the gap between germline ends came to 17 bases. CDR3 DNA: TGTGCCAGCAGCTTACTGTCGAGCCCTAGGAACTACAATGAGCAGTTCTTC. Translated: CASSLLSSPRNYNEQFF.

The rearrangement links TRBV7-8 to TRBJ1-1; D perhaps matches TRBD1 (5 bases). The CDR3 is 14 residues long. With 1 base removed from V and 3 bases from J, the gap between germline ends came to 9 bases. Germline assignment: CDR1 SGHVS and CDR2 FQNEAQ. The CDR3: CASSLGAGYTEAFF. The CDR3 DNA reads as TGTGCCAGCAGCTTAGGGGCAGGGTACACTGAAGCTTTCTTT.

The CDR3 DNA follows: TGTGCCAGCAGCTTGTTGACCGCCAGTAACTATGGCTACACCTTC. Encoded protein: CASSLLTASNYGYTF. The chain carries TRBV5-4 and TRBJ1-2; D is uncertain. CDR3 length equals 15 residues. Germline CDR1 is SGHNT and CDR2 is YYREEE (reference sequence). The germline V and J ends were trimmed by 1 base and 1 base, with 11 bases remaining between them.